Each of the 8 T cell receptor beta chains below was sequenced from the same sample in a study of tumor-infiltrating lymphocytes in primary liver carcinoma. With a constant-region primer, TCR beta cDNA was made from roughly 500 ng of total RNA. Nested multiplex PCR, run for three rounds with slightly modified ARM-PCR, yielded TCR beta libraries. Running approximately 10 cycles apiece, the first two PCR rounds relied on TRBV1-TRBV30 forward primers together with a C-beta reverse primer. Each CDR3 protein gets one entry after TCRdb re-called the multiplex PCR reads with MiXCR. This table holds about 180,000 distinct CDR3 sequences, 50% to 75% found once. Researchers drew blood RNA from unsorted whole blood and extracted germline DNA as well. Sequenced: peripheral blood. These receptors all stem from a man between 35 and 55 years old with primary liver carcinoma and hepatitis B virus infection.

The table lists this clonotype with a count of one. The chain combines TRBV10-3 with TRBJ2-5; 10 bases match TRBD2. CDR1 is ENHRY and CDR2 is SYGVKD in the germline V gene. The CDR3 spans 16 residues. The J segment lost 4 bases and the V segment lost 6 bases, leaving 11 bases of the junction unmatched. CDR3 coding DNA: TGTGCCATCAGCCAAGCCCTAGCGGGAGTGACAGAGACCCAGTACTTC. Its translation: CAISQALAGVTETQYF.

The chain recombines TRBV14 with TRBJ2-7; 8 bases line up with TRBD1. The CDR3 has 15 amino acids. V lost 0 bases and J lost 6; bases outside the gene matches: 7. Germline V gene lookup returns CDR1 SGHDN and CDR2 FVKESK. The CDR3 DNA reads TGTGCCAGCAGCCAAGAGCCGGACAGGGCTGGCGAGCAGTACTTC. Protein sequence: CASSQEPDRAGEQYF.

In regard to this clonotype: This sequence may be a read error, since a much larger clone differs from it by one base. CDR3 sequence reads: CASGLGDRGRQYF. Written as DNA, the CDR3 is TGTGCCAGCGGCTTAGGCGACAGGGGGCGCCAGTACTTC. The rearrangement uses TRBV11-2 and TRBJ2-4, with 10 bases identical to TRBD1. The length of the CDR3 is 13 residues. Germline V gene sequence: CDR1 SGHAT, CDR2 FQNNGV.

This chain uses TRBV11-2 with TRBJ2-3; 7 nucleotides line up with TRBD1. Germline assignment: CDR1 SGHAT and CDR2 FQNNGV. V shed 8 bases, J shed 10 bases, and the junction held 15 bases outside the gene matches. The CDR3 has 14 amino acids. The CDR3 region is CASGSGPGQRAQYF. The CDR3 nucleotides read TGTGCCAGCGGCTCGGGTCCGGGACAGCGAGCGCAGTATTTT.

Regarding this clonotype: A junction end diverges from the germline sequence, so it may reflect a read error. V is TRBV4-1 and J is TRBJ1-2; 7 bases fit TRBD1. From germline, CDR1 is MGHRA and CDR2 YSYEKL. This CDR3 is 14 amino acids long. The CDR3 reads CVSSPGQSRGGYTF. CDR3 sequence (DNA): TGCGTCAGCAGCCCGGGACAGTCGCGGGGTGGCTACACCTTC.

A remark on this clonotype: This could be a read error, since a much larger clone is one nucleotide away. The rearrangement links TRBV11-2 to TRBJ1-1, with a tentative D call TRBD1 (5 bases). Germline-derived CDR1 and CDR2 are SGHAT and FQNNGV. CDR3 length: 14 residues. The CDR3 nucleotides are TGTGCCTGCAGCCCCTGGGGGATCCACACTGAAGCTTTCTTT. Translated: CACSPWGIHTEAFF.

V usage is TRBV29-1 and J usage is TRBJ2-7, with no clear D. V lost 7 bases and J 4 bases, leaving 11 bases between the germline ends. There are 11 residues in the CDR3. CDR1 is SQVTM, CDR2 ANQGSEA, per germline. The CDR3 DNA reads TGCAGCGCCGCCCTGGGATACGAGCAGTACTTC. This sequence encodes CSAALGYEQYF.

This clonotype appeared a single time. Its ends do not fully match the called genes, so a read error is possible. Here the CDR3 reads CAGSEGTEYNEQFF. The CDR3 DNA is TGTGCCGGCAGCGAAGGGACGGAGTACAATGAGCAGTTCTTC. The rearrangement uses TRBV7-9 and TRBJ2-1, with D perhaps matching TRBD1 or TRBD2 (5 bases each). CDR3 length equals 14 residues. The germline V gene has CDR1 SEHNR and CDR2 FQNEAQ (reference sequence).